This T cell receptor beta chain was found in a study of blood T cell repertoires in COVID-19. As for the study in general: T cells, B-cell-depleted T cells, or PBMCs provided the cDNA or gDNA that served as material.

V trimming: 0 bases; J trimming: 2 bases; junction bases outside the gene matches: 2. The CDR3 is 16 amino acids. The germline V gene encodes CDR1 SGHTS and CDR2 YDEGEE. In the original analysis: Amplification of reference gene primers was used by the study to estimate nucleated cell counts. Clones were read by immunoSEQ multiplex PCR, and TCRdb kept only the in-frame ones, dropping some. V and J calls and clone size are given by that table; D and trimming were obtained from the DNA. The repertoire consists of 300,000 to 500,000 clones, with around 90% occurring once and the leading ten covering roughly 1.9%.

The source material was PBMCs or T cells enriched from blood (not recorded which). This chain connects TRBV5-8 to TRBJ2-3; 11 bases are shared with TRBD2. This receptor was taken from a woman between 40 and 50 years old with acute COVID-19. The CDR3 loop reads CASSLASGGYTDTQYF. CDR3 in DNA: TGTGCCAGCAGCTTGGCTAGCGGGGGGTACACAGATACGCAGTATTTT.